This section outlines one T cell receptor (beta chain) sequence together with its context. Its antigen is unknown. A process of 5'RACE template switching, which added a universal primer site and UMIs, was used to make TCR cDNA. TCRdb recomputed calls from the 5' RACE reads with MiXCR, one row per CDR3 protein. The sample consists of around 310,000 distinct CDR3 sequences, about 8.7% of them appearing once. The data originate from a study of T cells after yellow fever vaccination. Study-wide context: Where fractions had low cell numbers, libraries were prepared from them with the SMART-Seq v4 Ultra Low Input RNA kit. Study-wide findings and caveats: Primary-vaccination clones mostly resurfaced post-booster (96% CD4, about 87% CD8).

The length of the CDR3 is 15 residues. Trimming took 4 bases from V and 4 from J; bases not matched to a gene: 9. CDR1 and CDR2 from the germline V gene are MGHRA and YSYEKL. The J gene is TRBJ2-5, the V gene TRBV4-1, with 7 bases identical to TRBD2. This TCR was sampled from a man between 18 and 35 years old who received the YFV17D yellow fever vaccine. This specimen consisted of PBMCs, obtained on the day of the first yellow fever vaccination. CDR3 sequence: CASSPWGGRGETQYF. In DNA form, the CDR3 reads TGCGCCAGCAGCCCGTGGGGGGGAAGAGGAGAGACCCAGTACTTC.